This T cell receptor beta chain was captured by sequencing in a study of blood T cell repertoires in COVID-19. Study details: T cells, B-cell-depleted T cells, or PBMCs supplied cDNA or gDNA.

Authors' methods: Estimation of nucleated cell counts was performed using reference gene primer amplification. Produced via immunoSEQ multiplex PCR; TCRdb's table is partial and in-frame only. Clonal size and the V and J genes are those of that table, whereas D and trimming came from the DNA. The sample holds around 280,000 clones, about nine tenths seen once. Per the germline V gene, CDR1 is KGHSH and CDR2 is LQKENI. The trim removed 3 bases at V and 5 bases at J, leaving 9 bases unmatched. This CDR3 is 15 amino acids long. This TCR was sampled from a woman in her twenties or thirties with COVID-19, enrolled during active disease. Sequenced material: peripheral blood. The chain combines TRBV18 with TRBJ1-1; 7 bases match TRBD1. CDR3 bases: TGTGCCAGCTCACCGCGAGCAGGGGGAAAGACTGAAGCTTTCTTT. Its translation: CASSPRAGGKTEAFF.